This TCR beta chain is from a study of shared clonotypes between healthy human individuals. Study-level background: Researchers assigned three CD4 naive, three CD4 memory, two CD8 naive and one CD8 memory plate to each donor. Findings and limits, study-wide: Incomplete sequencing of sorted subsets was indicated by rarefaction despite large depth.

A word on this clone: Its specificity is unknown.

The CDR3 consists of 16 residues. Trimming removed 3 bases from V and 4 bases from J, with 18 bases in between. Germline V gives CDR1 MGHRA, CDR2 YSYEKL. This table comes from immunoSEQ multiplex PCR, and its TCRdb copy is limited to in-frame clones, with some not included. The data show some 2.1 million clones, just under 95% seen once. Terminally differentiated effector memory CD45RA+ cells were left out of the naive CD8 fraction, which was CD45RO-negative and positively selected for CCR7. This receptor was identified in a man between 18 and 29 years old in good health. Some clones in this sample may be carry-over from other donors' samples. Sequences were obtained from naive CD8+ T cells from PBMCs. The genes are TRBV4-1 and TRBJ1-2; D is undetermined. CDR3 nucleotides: TGCGCCAGCAGCCACCCCATATCGACGGGATTCTATGGCTACACCTTC. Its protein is CASSHPISTGFYGYTF.